This T cell receptor (beta chain) was captured in a study of shared clonotypes between healthy human individuals. Sequencing was performed with immunoSEQ multiplex PCR; in TCRdb, only in-frame clones are kept and a portion is missing. The top ten hold about 0.35% of the sample, which has more than 1.2 million clones, 97% to 99% seen once. The CDR3 spans 16 residues. Trimming removed 5 bases from V and 3 bases from J, with 19 bases in between. Germline V CDR1 and CDR2: SGHNT, YENEEA. Specimen: naive CD4+ T cells sorted from blood. Described subset: CD45RA+ positively selected. The V and J genes are TRBV11-3 and TRBJ1-1, with a tentative D call TRBD1 (5 bases). The sequence came from a man in his thirties or forties in good health. CDR3 region: CASSPGGLAQDTEAFF. CDR3 DNA: TGTGCCAGCAGCCCCGGGGGGTTAGCACAGGACACTGAAGCTTTCTTT.